Presented here are 12 T cell receptor beta chains from one specimen sequenced in a study of regulatory T cells in long-lasting Graves disease. Time point defined: newly diagnosed GD, antithyroid drugs for less than 3 months. From PBMCs, RNA was extracted and then used to make the TCR library. With iRepertoire HTBI primers and Arm-PCR of CDR3 regions, TCR beta libraries were built. TCRdb ran MiXCR on the multiplex PCR reads and lists one entry per CDR3 protein. The sample records roughly 560,000 distinct CDR3 sequences, more than 15% being singletons. These data were also reused for a study on T cells in Graves' hyperthyroidism and ophthalmopathy.

The specimen comprised peripheral blood mononuclear cells (PBMCs), sampled at new diagnosis, from a patient treated with antithyroid drugs. The receptors shown here come from a woman aged 40 to 65 with Graves disease.

Ten or more counts support this clonotype. The chain employs TRBV2 and TRBJ2-1; D remains ambiguous. This CDR3 comprises 13 residues. Trimming stripped 2 bases from V and 9 bases from J, with 11 bases between. The germline gives CDR1 SNHLY, CDR2 FYNNEI. CDR3 residues: CASSEIGSSEQFF. In DNA form, the CDR3 reads TGTGCCAGCAGTGAAATTGGGTCGAGTGAGCAGTTCTTC.

V is TRBV15 and J is TRBJ1-5; unclear D gene. V was trimmed by 1 base and J by 4 bases, leaving 14 bases between them. The germline V gene has CDR1 LNHNV and CDR2 YYDKDF (reference sequence). There are 16 residues in the CDR3. CDR3 residues: CATSRGRGGQNQPQHF. The CDR3 bases are TGTGCCACCAGCAGAGGTCGGGGAGGGCAGAATCAGCCCCAGCATTTT.

This clonotype was picked up many times. This chain links TRBV4-2 with TRBJ2-7; D is unresolved. V was shortened by 1 base and J by 0 bases, with 10 bases between the two germline ends. CDR1 and CDR2 from the germline V gene are LGHNA and YNFKEQ. There are 15 residues in the CDR3. CDR3 region: CASSQGSSSSYEQYF. The CDR3 DNA sequence: TGTGCCAGCAGCCAAGGTTCTTCTTCCTCCTACGAGCAGTACTTC.

This clonotype was seen many times. This chain joins TRBV12-3 or TRBV12-4 and TRBJ2-7; TRBD2 aligns across 7 bases. CDR3 size: 12 residues. The V gene end was trimmed by 8 bases and the J gene end by 0 bases; junction bases not matched to a gene: 1. In nucleotides, the CDR3 is TGTGCCAGCGGGGGGGACTCCTACGAGCAGTACTTC. Translated, it gives CASGGDSYEQYF.

This clonotype was seen many times. This chain joins TRBV3-1 and TRBJ1-5; D not resolved. This CDR3 comprises 13 residues. V lost 0 bases to trimming and J lost 7 bases, with 7 bases between them. The V gene's germline CDR1 is LGHDT and CDR2 YNNKEL (reference sequence). The CDR3 spells CASSQDYEQPQHF. CDR3 DNA sequence: TGTGCCAGCAGCCAAGACTACGAGCAGCCCCAGCATTTT. The variable domain in full, completed from reference TRBV3-1 and TRBJ1-5, reads DTAVSQTPKYLVTQMGNDKSIKCEQNLGHDTMYWYKQDSKKFLKIMFSYNNKELIINETVPNRFSPKSPDKAHLNLHINSLELGDSAVYFCASSQDYEQPQHFGDGTRLSIL.

In its sample, this clonotype was seen many times. The chain links TRBV2 to TRBJ2-5, with TRBD2 identical over 7 bases. Germline V gene data show CDR1 as SNHLY and CDR2 as FYNNEI. V gave up 7 bases and J gave up 5 bases; unmatched junction bases: 13. This CDR3 is built from 15 residues. CDR3 region: CASNVPRGGQETQYF. Written as DNA, the CDR3 is TGTGCCAGCAACGTCCCGCGCGGGGGTCAGGAGACCCAGTACTTC.

Concerning this clonotype: A read error may account for a junction end that differs from germline. The V call is TRBV6-2 or TRBV6-3, the J call TRBJ2-7; TRBD1 matches 8 bases. Germline lookup yields CDR1 MNHEY and CDR2 SVGEGT. The CDR3 is 15 residues long. The CDR3 loop reads CASRRQGSSSYGQYF. CDR3 coding DNA: TGTGCCAGCAGAAGACAGGGGTCGAGCTCCTACGGGCAGTACTTC.

This clonotype was seen a handful of times. The chain links TRBV27 to TRBJ1-3, with D perhaps matching TRBD1 (5 bases). The CDR3 is 14 residues long. V was clipped by 3 bases and J by 2 bases, with 8 bases between them. From germline, CDR1 is MNHEY and CDR2 SMNVEV (reference sequence). In DNA form, the CDR3 reads TGTGCCAGCAGTTTTAAGGGGACTGGAAACACCATATATTTT. Amino acids: CASSFKGTGNTIYF.

There are many counts of this clonotype. This chain links TRBV29-1 with TRBJ2-3; TRBD1 is a possible D gene (5 bases). This CDR3 is 13 amino acids long. Per germline, CDR1 SQVTM and CDR2 ANQGSEA. V lost 1 base, J lost 2 bases, and 7 bases lay in between. The CDR3 sequence is CSVEAGFTDTQYF. The CDR3 DNA reads TGCAGCGTTGAAGCAGGGTTCACAGATACGCAGTATTTT.

A note on this clonotype: A single base separates this from a much larger clone, so it may be a read error. CDR3 sequence: CASTSSGTRIWSEAFF. CDR3 coding DNA: TGTGCCAGCACCTCCTCCGGGACAAGGATTTGGTCCGAAGCTTTCTTT. This sequence joins TRBV6-1 and TRBJ1-1, with D maybe TRBD1 (6 bases). The CDR3 length is 16 residues. The germline V and J ends were trimmed by 7 bases and 8 bases, with 26 bases remaining between them. Germline-derived CDR1 and CDR2 are MNHNS and SASEGT.

This clonotype was recorded a few times. This chain links TRBV5-5 with TRBJ2-1, with 9 bases identical to TRBD2. Germline V gives CDR1 SGHKS, CDR2 YYEKEE (reference sequence). J lost 7 bases, V lost 0 bases, and 11 bases had no gene match. This CDR3 is 17 amino acids long. CDR3: CASSLGPGGGARNEQFF. The CDR3 region has the DNA TGTGCCAGCAGCTTGGGCCCTGGCGGGGGGGCTCGGAATGAGCAGTTCTTC.

This clonotype appeared a few times. The CDR3 is CASSNTPTEAFF. In nucleotides, the CDR3 is TGTGCCAGCAGCAATACCCCCACTGAAGCTTTCTTT. The rearrangement links TRBV7-9 to TRBJ1-1, with D hard to call. The CDR3 consists of 12 residues. Germline V gene sequence: CDR1 SEHNR, CDR2 FQNEAQ (reference sequence). V was trimmed by 5 bases and J by 4 bases, leaving 8 bases between them. Looking up the rest from reference TRBV7-9 and TRBJ1-1 gives the full variable domain: DTGVSQNPRHKITKRGQNVTFRCDPISEHNRLYWYRQTLGQGPEFLTYFQNEAQLEKSRLLSDRFSAERPKGSFSTLEIQRTEQGDSAMYLCASSNTPTEAFFGQGTRLTVV.